This entry lists 15 T cell receptor beta chains sequenced from one sample in a study of early T cells in non-severe SARS-CoV-2 infection (dated by TCRdb to about 2021). Library method: 5' RACE. The sequencer was a NextSeq 500. Using fastp trimming at Q25 and MiXCR clonotype assembly, TCRdb reanalyzed the public sequencing data and kept in-frame beta chains. Each entry merges the rows of one CDR3 protein and shows their most common DNA and genes. A total of approximately 77,000 distinct CDR3 sequences appear in this sample, about an eighth of them only once. The top ten clones comprise about 3.5% of the sample. Sequenced input: whole blood. These receptors were collected from an adult who was a healthcare worker with PCR-confirmed SARS-CoV-2 infection or an uninfected control (not recorded which).

There are a few counts of this clonotype. The chain recombines TRBV5-1 with TRBJ2-1, with TRBD1 as a possible D gene (6 bases). V lost 8 bases and J lost 2, with 14 bases in between. CDR3 size: 14 residues. The V gene's germline CDR1 is SGHRS and CDR2 YFSETQ. CDR3 DNA: TGCGCCAGTTACCCAGGGGAAACCTACAATGAGCAGTTCTTC. Translating gives CASYPGETYNEQFF.

This clonotype was observed once. The chain employs TRBV7-3 and TRBJ1-3; D gene ambiguous. CDR3 length: 12 residues. The V and J ends lost 3 bases and 3 bases respectively, with 3 bases between them. Germline-derived CDR1 and CDR2 are SGHTA and FQGTGA. CDR3 residues: CASSLNGNTIYF. The CDR3 coding sequence is TGTGCCAGCAGCTTGAATGGAAACACCATATATTTT.

V usage is TRBV6-5 and J usage is TRBJ1-3; D possibly corresponds to TRBD1 (5 bases). The V end was cut by 7 bases, the J end by 1 base, with 11 bases between. CDR1 and CDR2 (germline): MNHEY, SVGAGI. CDR3 length equals 14 residues. Written as DNA, the CDR3 is TGTGCCAGCACCCCCGGGGGGTCTGGAAACACCATATATTTT. It yields the protein CASTPGGSGNTIYF.

This clonotype was seen many times. This chain uses TRBV25-1 with TRBJ2-1; maybe TRBD2 (5 bases). Trimming left V 5 bases short and J 0 bases short, with 14 bases between. Germline CDR1 is MGHDK and CDR2 is SYGVNS. This CDR3 has 16 residues. CDR3 nucleotide sequence: TGTGCCAGCAGTTCCAAGGACTCGAGCTCCTACAATGAGCAGTTCTTC. It is translated as CASSSKDSSSYNEQFF. Drawing the rest from reference TRBV25-1 and TRBJ2-1, the complete variable domain is EADIYQTPRYLVIGTGKKITLECSQTMGHDKMYWYQQDPGMELHLIHYSYGVNSTEKGDLSSESTVSRIRTEHFPLTLESARPSHTSQYLCASSSKDSSSYNEQFFGPGTRLTVL.

This clonotype has a single count. The V gene is TRBV29-1, the J gene TRBJ2-7; 9 bases match TRBD2. CDR3 length: 13 residues. The germline V gene encodes CDR1 SQVTM and CDR2 ANQGSEA. V gave up 5 bases and J gave up 6 bases; unmatched junction bases: 8. The CDR3 loop reads CSVRSGSRPEQYF. The DNA of the CDR3 is TGCAGCGTTCGTAGCGGGAGTCGCCCCGAGCAGTACTTC.

This clonotype occurred a few times. The genes are TRBV12-3 or TRBV12-4 and TRBJ2-1, with D uncertain. The CDR3 has 14 amino acids. Between the trimmed V and J ends, which lost 1 base and 4 bases, there was a span of 8 bases. CDR3 region: CASSLEGGYNEQFF. The CDR3 DNA is TGTGCCAGCAGTTTAGAGGGCGGTTACAATGAGCAGTTCTTC.

The sample holds a few counts of this clonotype. V gene TRBV18 combines with J gene TRBJ1-2; D is unresolved. This CDR3 comprises 14 residues. In germline, CDR1 is KGHSH, CDR2 LQKENI. V was cut by 6 bases and J by 2 bases, with 13 bases left in between. The CDR3 protein is CASSSGIQNYGYTF. In nucleotides, the CDR3 is TGTGCCAGCTCGTCGGGGATCCAGAACTATGGCTACACCTTC.

This clonotype appeared a few times. The J gene is TRBJ2-1, the V gene TRBV2; D might be TRBD1 (5 bases). The CDR3 is made up of 13 amino acids. Germline CDR1 reads SNHLY; CDR2 reads FYNNEI. V was cut by 7 bases and J by 9 bases, with 16 bases left in between. CDR3 coding DNA: TGTGCCAGCACAGGCAGGGCCAATGTTGAGCAGTTCTTC. Translated: CASTGRANVEQFF.

The rearrangement links TRBV14 to TRBJ2-1; 7 bases are shared with TRBD1. With V trimmed by 2 bases and J by 6 bases, 1 base remained unmatched. This CDR3 region has 13 residues. Germline V gives CDR1 SGHDN, CDR2 FVKESK. CDR3 residues: CASSQRGRNEQFF. The CDR3 DNA sequence: TGTGCCAGCAGCCAAAGGGGGCGCAATGAGCAGTTCTTC.

This clonotype was found a few times. The V call is TRBV29-1, the J call TRBJ1-2; 9 nucleotides line up with TRBD1. From germline, CDR1 is SQVTM and CDR2 ANQGSEA. The CDR3 runs to 13 residues. The V segment lost 7 bases and the J segment 5 bases; nucleotides outside the gene matches: 8. This chain's CDR3 is CSANTGGAYGYTF. In DNA form, the CDR3 reads TGCAGCGCAAATACAGGGGGCGCGTATGGCTACACCTTC. The whole variable domain, filled in from reference TRBV29-1 and TRBJ1-2, reads SAVISQKPSRDICQRGTSLTIQCQVDSQVTMMFWYRQQPGQSLTLIATANQGSEATYESGFVIDKFPISRPNLTFSTLTVSNMSPEDSSIYLCSANTGGAYGYTFGSGTRLTVV.

The chain is built from TRBV3-1 and TRBJ1-4; D remains unclear. The CDR3 extends over 11 amino acids. The V and J ends lost 1 base and 13 bases respectively, with 7 bases between them. The germline V gene encodes CDR1 LGHDT and CDR2 YNNKEL (reference sequence). CDR3 DNA: TGTGCCAGCAGCCAAGGGATGAGACTGTTTTTT. This translates into CASSQGMRLFF.

This clonotype was counted ten times or more. The rearrangement joins TRBV4-1 to TRBJ2-7; either TRBD1 or TRBD2 may supply D (6 bases each). The germline gives CDR1 MGHRA, CDR2 YSYEKL. CDR3 length equals 14 residues. Trimming stripped 4 bases from V and 7 bases from J, with 17 bases between. In DNA form, the CDR3 reads TGCGCCAGCAGCCGGTCGGAGGGGGGTATGGAGCAGTACTTC. Its translation: CASSRSEGGMEQYF.

This rearrangement joins TRBV7-9 to TRBJ1-1; D call uncertain. V lost 5 bases and J 0 bases, leaving 10 bases between the germline ends. Germline CDR1 and CDR2: SEHNR and FQNEAQ (reference sequence). The CDR3 runs to 14 residues. The CDR3 is CASSAPRVNTEAFF. CDR3 nucleotides: TGTGCCAGCAGCGCCCCCAGAGTGAACACTGAAGCTTTCTTT.

This clonotype has more than one count but fewer than ten. The V call is TRBV21-1, the J call TRBJ1-5; TRBD1 is the table's D call and was not checked against the DNA. TRBV21-1 is a known pseudogene. The CDR3 has 13 amino acids. The CDR3 DNA reads TGTGCCTGCCCGGAGAGGAGTAATCAGCCCCAGCATTTT. The encoded protein is CACPERSNQPQHF.

On this clonotype itself: One junction end disagrees with the germline gene, perhaps due to a read error. The J gene is TRBJ2-7, the V gene TRBV23-1; 15 bases are a match to TRBD2. TRBV23-1 is recorded as an ORF, its role being uncertain. The CDR3 runs to 19 residues. The CDR3 here is CASSHQGLAGGLASFEQYF. As DNA, the CDR3 is TGCGCCAGCAGTCACCAGGGACTAGCGGGAGGTCTCGCCTCCTTCGAGCAGTACTTC.